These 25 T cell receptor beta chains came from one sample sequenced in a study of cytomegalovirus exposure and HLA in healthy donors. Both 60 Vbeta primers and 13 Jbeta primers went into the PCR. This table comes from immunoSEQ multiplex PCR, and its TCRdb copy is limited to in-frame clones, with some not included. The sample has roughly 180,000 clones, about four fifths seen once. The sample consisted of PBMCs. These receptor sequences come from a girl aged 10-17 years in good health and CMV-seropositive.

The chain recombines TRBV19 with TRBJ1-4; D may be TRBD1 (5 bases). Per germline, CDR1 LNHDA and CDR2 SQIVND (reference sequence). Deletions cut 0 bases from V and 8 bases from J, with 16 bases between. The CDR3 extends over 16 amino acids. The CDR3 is CASSIDKTGDFEKLFF. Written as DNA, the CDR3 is TGTGCCAGTAGTATAGATAAAACCGGGGACTTCGAAAAACTGTTTTTT.

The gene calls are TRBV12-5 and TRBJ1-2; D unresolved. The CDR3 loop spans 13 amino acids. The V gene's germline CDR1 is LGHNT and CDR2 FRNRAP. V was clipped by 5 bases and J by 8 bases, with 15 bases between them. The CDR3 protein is CASGLKNSWGYTF. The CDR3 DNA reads TGTGCTAGTGGTCTCAAGAACTCTTGGGGCTACACCTTC.

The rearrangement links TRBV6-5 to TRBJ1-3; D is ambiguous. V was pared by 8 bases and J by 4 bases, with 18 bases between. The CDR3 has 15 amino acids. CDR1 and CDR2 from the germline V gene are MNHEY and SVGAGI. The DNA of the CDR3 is TGTGCCAGCCAGTTAGCTGACCGATACGGAAACACCATATATTTT. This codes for CASQLADRYGNTIYF.

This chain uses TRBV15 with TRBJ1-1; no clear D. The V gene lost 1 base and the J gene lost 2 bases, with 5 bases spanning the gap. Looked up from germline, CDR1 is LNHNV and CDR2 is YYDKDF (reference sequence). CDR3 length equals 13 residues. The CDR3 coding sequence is TGTGCCACCAGCAGAGGACTTAACACTGAAGCTTTCTTT. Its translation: CATSRGLNTEAFF.

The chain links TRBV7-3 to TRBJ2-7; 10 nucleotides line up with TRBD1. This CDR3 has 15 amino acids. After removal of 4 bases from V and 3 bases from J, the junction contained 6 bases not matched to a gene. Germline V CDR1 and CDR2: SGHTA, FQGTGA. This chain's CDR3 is CASSSTGTGDYEQYF. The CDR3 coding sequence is TGTGCCAGCAGCTCAACCGGGACAGGGGACTACGAGCAGTACTTC.

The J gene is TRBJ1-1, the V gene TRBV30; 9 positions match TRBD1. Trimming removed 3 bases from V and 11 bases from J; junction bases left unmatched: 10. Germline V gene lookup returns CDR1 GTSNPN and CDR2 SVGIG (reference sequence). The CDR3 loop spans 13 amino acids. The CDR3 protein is CAWRSPGTGTAFF. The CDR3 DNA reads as TGTGCCTGGAGAAGTCCCGGGACAGGGACGGCTTTCTTT.

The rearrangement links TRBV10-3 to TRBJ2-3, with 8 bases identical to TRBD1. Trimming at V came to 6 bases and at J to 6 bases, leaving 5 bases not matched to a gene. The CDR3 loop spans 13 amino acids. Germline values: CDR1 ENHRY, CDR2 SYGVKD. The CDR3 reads CAIRGQGEDTQYF. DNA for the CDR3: TGTGCCATCAGAGGACAGGGAGAGGATACGCAGTATTTT.

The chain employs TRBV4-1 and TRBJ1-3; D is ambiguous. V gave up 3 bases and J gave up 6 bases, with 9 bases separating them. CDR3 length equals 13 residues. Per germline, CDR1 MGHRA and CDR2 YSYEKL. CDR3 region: CASSHVGENTIYF. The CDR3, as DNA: TGCGCCAGCAGCCACGTCGGGGAAAACACCATATATTTT.

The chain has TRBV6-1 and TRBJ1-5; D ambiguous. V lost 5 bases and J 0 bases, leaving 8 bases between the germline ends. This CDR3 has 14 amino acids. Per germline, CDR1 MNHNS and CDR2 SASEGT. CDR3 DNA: TGTGCCAGCAGTAGGAGTTATAGCAATCAGCCCCAGCATTTT. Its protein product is CASSRSYSNQPQHF.

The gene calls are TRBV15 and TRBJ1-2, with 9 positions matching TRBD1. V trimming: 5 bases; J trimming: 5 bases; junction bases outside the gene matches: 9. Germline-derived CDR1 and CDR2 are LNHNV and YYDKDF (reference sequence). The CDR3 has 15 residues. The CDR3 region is CATSGPGQGLYGYTF. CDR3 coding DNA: TGTGCCACCAGCGGCCCGGGACAGGGTTTATATGGCTACACCTTC.

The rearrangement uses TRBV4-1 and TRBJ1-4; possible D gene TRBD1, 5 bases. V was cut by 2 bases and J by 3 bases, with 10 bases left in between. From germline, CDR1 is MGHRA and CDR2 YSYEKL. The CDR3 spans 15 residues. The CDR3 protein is CASSQQGMANEKLFF. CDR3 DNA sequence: TGCGCCAGCAGCCAACAGGGTATGGCTAATGAAAAACTGTTTTTT.

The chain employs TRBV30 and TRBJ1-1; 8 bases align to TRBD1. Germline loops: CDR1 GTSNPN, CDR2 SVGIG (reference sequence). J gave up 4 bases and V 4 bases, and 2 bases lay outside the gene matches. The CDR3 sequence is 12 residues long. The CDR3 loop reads CAWNQGATEAFF. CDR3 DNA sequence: TGTGCCTGGAACCAGGGGGCCACTGAAGCTTTCTTT.

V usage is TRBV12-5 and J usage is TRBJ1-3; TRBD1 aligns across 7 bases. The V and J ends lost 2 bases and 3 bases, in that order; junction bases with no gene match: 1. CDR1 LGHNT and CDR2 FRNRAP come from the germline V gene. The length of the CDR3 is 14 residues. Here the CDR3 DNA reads TGTGCTAGTGGTTTGTCAGGGGGTGGAAACACCATATATTTT. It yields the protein CASGLSGGGNTIYF.

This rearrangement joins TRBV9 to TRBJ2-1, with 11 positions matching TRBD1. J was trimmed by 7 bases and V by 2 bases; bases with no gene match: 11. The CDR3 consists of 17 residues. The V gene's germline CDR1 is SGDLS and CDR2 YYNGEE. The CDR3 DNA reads TGTGCCAGCAGCGTTACCGCCTCGGGACAGGGGGGAAATGAGCAGTTCTTC. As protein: CASSVTASGQGGNEQFF.

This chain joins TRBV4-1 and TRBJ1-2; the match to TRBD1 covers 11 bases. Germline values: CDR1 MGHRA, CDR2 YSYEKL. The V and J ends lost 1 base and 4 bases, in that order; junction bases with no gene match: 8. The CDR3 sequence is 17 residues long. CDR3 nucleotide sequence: TGCGCCAGCAGCCAAGCCTGGGACAGGGGGTCAGGCTATGGCTACACCTTC. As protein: CASSQAWDRGSGYGYTF.

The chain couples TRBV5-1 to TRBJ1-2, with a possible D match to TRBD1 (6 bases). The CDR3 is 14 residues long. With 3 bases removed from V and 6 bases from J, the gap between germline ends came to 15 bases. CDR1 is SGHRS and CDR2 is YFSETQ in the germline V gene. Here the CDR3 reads CASSSTGRADGYTF. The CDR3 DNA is TGCGCCAGCAGCTCAACAGGGCGGGCGGATGGCTACACCTTC.

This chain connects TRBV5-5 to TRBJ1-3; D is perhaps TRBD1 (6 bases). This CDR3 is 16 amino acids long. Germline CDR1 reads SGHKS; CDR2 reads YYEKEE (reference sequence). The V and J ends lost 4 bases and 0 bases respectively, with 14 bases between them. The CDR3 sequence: CASSQTGDRSGNTIYF. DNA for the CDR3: TGTGCCAGCAGCCAGACAGGAGACCGCTCTGGAAACACCATATATTTT.

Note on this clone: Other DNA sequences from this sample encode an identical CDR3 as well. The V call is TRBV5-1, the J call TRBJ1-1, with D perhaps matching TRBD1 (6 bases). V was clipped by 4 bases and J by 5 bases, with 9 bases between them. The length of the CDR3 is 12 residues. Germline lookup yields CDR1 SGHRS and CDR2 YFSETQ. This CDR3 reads CASSPTGTEAFF. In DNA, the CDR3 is TGCGCCAGCAGCCCAACAGGGACTGAAGCTTTCTTT.

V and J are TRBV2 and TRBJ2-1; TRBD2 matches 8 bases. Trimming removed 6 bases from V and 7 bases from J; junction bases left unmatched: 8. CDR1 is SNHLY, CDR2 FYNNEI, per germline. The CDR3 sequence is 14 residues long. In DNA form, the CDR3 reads TGTGCCAGCAGAGAGCGGGGGCCCGGGAATGAGCAGTTCTTC. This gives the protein CASRERGPGNEQFF.

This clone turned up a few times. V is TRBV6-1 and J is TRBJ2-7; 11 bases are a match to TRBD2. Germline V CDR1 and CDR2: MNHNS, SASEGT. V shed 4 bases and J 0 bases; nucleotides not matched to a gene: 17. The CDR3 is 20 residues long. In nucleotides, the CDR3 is TGTGCCAGCAGTGCCCGGCTGTCACTAGCGGGGGCTCTTAGCTCCTACGAGCAGTACTTC. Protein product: CASSARLSLAGALSSYEQYF.

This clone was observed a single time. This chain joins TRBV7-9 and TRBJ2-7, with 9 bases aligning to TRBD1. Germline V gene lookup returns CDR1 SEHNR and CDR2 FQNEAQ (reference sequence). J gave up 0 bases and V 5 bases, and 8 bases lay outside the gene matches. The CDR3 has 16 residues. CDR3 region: CASSGRTGGSSYEQYF. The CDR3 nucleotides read TGTGCCAGCAGCGGCAGAACAGGGGGCAGCTCCTACGAGCAGTACTTC.

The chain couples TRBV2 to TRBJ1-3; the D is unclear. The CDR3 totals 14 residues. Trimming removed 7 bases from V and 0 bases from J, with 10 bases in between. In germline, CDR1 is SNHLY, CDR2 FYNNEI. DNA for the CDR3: TGTGCCAGCACCTATGTCTCCTCTGGAAACACCATATATTTT. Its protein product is CASTYVSSGNTIYF.

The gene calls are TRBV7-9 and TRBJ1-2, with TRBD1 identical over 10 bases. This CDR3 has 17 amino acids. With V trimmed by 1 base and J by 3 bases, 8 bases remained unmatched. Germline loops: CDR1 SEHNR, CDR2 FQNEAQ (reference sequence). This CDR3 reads CASSLVGDRGLYYGYTF. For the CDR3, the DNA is TGTGCCAGCAGCTTAGTAGGAGACAGGGGGCTGTACTATGGCTACACCTTC.

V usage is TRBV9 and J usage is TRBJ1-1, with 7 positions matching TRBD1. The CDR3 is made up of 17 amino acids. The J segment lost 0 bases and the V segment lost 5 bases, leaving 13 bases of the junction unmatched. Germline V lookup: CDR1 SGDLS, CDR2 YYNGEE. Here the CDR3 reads CASRAGGSGGLNTEAFF. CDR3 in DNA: TGTGCCAGCAGAGCAGGGGGTTCTGGGGGTTTGAACACTGAAGCTTTCTTT.

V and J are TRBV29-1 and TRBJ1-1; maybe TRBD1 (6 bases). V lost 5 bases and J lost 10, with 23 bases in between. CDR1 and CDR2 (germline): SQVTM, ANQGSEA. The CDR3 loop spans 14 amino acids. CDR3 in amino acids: CSVWVQGESVGAFF. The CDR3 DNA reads TGCAGCGTTTGGGTACAGGGAGAATCGGTCGGAGCTTTCTTT.